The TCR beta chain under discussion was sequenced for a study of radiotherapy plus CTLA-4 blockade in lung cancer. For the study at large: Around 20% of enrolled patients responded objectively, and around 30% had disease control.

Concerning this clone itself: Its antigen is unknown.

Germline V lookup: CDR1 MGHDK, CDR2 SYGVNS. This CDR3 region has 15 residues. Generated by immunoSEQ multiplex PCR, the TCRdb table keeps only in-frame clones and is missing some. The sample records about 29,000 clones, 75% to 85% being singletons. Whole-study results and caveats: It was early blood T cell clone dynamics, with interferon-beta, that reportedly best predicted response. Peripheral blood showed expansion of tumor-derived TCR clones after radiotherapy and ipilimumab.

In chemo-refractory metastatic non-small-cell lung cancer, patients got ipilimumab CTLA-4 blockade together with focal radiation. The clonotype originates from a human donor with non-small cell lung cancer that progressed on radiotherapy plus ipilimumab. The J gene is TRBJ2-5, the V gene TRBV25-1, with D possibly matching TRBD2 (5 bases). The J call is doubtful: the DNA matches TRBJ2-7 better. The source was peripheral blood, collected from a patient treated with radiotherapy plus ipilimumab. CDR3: CASSGEGRPSYEQYF. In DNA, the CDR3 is TGTGCCAGCAGTGGCGAGGGCCGCCCCTCCTACGAGCAGTACTTC.